This T cell receptor (beta chain) was identified during a study of early T cells in non-severe SARS-CoV-2 infection. Overall study results and limits: VDJdb matches were skewed toward anti-spike CD8 T cell responses.

This clonotype came up many times. Its cognate antigen is unknown. cDNA molecules, individually, were tagged with unique molecular identifiers. MiXCR, applied by TCRdb to the 5' RACE reads, yields one record per CDR3 protein. The table shows about 110,000 distinct CDR3 sequences, with over 8.5% occurring only once. V was trimmed by 6 bases and J by 0 bases, leaving 14 bases between them. This CDR3 is 16 amino acids long. Looked up from germline, CDR1 is MNHEY and CDR2 is SVGEGT. The TCR sequence derives from an adult who was a healthcare worker with PCR-confirmed SARS-CoV-2 infection or an uninfected control (not recorded which). The chain links TRBV6-2 or TRBV6-3 to TRBJ1-4, with unresolved D. Sample: whole blood. The CDR3, as DNA: TGTGCCAGCAGCCCTACTTTGATGGCAACTAATGAAAAACTGTTTTTT. Its translation is CASSPTLMATNEKLFF.